This T cell receptor (beta chain) stems from a study of PD-1 blockade in classical Hodgkin lymphoma. Each of the patients experienced relapse following autologous stem cell transplantation, and their brentuximab vedotin exposure differed. Libraries were prepared by immunoSEQ multiplex PCR; TCRdb keeps only in-frame clonotypes and omits some of them. The data contain tens of thousands of clones, about 78% of them singletons. The CDR3 totals 15 residues. The source is a human donor with classical Hodgkin lymphoma. The V and J genes are TRBV7-5 and TRBJ1-5; no DNA check was done on the table's D call, TRBD1. TRBV7-5 has pseudogene status. The source was peripheral blood mononuclear cells (PBMCs), collected before the second cycle of nivolumab. CDR3 loop: CARSLVPGGSQPQHF. The CDR3, as DNA: TGTGCCAGAAGCTTAGTTCCAGGGGGCTCTCAGCCCCAGCATTTT.